Presented here are 20 T cell receptor beta chains from one specimen sequenced in a study of blood T cell repertoires in COVID-19. Repertoires were generated with immunoSEQ multiplex PCR, while TCRdb's copy carries only in-frame clones and drops some. The sample lists 300,000 or so clones; roughly nine tenths were seen once. Sequenced input: peripheral blood. The receptor source for this set is a man younger than 35 who had recovered from COVID-19.

The chain has TRBV6-5 and TRBJ2-7, with 7 bases identical to TRBD1. Germline lookup yields CDR1 MNHEY and CDR2 SVGAGI. The CDR3 sequence is 14 residues long. J lost 3 bases, V lost 6 bases, and 8 bases had no gene match. The chain's CDR3 is CASSHGTADYEQYF. CDR3 sequence (DNA): TGTGCCAGCAGCCACGGGACAGCAGACTACGAGCAGTACTTC.

The V call is TRBV19, the J call TRBJ1-2; 8 bases align to TRBD1. The V segment lost 5 bases and the J segment 5 bases; nucleotides outside the gene matches: 10. The CDR3 covers 15 residues. The germline gives CDR1 LNHDA, CDR2 SQIVND (reference sequence). This CDR3 reads CASSLSGQDPYGYTF. The CDR3, as DNA: TGTGCCAGTAGTCTATCGGGACAGGATCCTTATGGCTACACCTTC.

The CDR3 reads CASSLAPRETQYF. In nucleotides, the CDR3 is TGTGCCAGCAGCTTAGCGCCCAGAGAGACCCAGTACTTC. The chain has TRBV7-2 and TRBJ2-5; unclear D gene. The V gene's germline CDR1 is SGHTA and CDR2 FQGNSA. This CDR3 region has 13 residues. Trimming took 0 bases from V and 4 from J, leaving 6 bases between them.

This clone came up once. The J gene is TRBJ2-7, the V gene TRBV27, with D perhaps matching TRBD2 (6 bases). CDR3 length: 15 amino acids. Trimming removed 5 bases at V and 0 bases at J, with 14 bases between. Germline assignment: CDR1 MNHEY and CDR2 SMNVEV (reference sequence). The CDR3, as DNA: TGTGCCAGCAGTCGCGGGGCCCTGAGCTCCTACGAGCAGTACTTC. Residues: CASSRGALSSYEQYF.

The chain has TRBV5-1 and TRBJ2-7; D may be TRBD1 (5 bases). Germline V CDR1 and CDR2: SGHRS, YFSETQ. The V end lost 2 bases, the J end lost 6 bases, and 12 bases lay between the germline ends. There are 13 residues in the CDR3. The CDR3 sequence: CASSLIQGFEQYF. CDR3 nucleotides: TGCGCCAGCAGCTTAATTCAGGGATTCGAGCAGTACTTC.

This rearrangement joins TRBV5-4 to TRBJ1-2; possibly TRBD1 for D (6 bases). The germline gives CDR1 SGHNT, CDR2 YYREEE (reference sequence). Trimming removed 1 base from V and 5 bases from J, with 9 bases in between. This CDR3 is 13 amino acids long. CDR3 loop: CASSLQDRYGYTF. CDR3 DNA sequence: TGTGCCAGCAGCTTGCAGGACAGATATGGCTACACCTTC.

This chain links TRBV27 with TRBJ1-2; a possible D gene is TRBD1 (6 bases). V lost 6 bases and J 6 bases, leaving 23 bases between the germline ends. The CDR3 spans 16 residues. Germline-derived CDR1 and CDR2 are MNHEY and SMNVEV (reference sequence). The CDR3 nucleotides are TGTGCCAGCAGCTTTACCGTTCTTGACAGGAGCGATGGCTACACCTTC. Translated: CASSFTVLDRSDGYTF.

This clone was observed a handful of times. The V gene is TRBV6-1, the J gene TRBJ2-7, with a weak D call TRBD2 (5 bases). Per the germline V gene, CDR1 is MNHNS and CDR2 is SASEGT. The length of the CDR3 is 15 residues. The V end was cut by 1 base, the J end by 5 bases, with 15 bases between. CDR3 loop: CASSEDRTATNEQYF. The DNA of the CDR3 is TGTGCCAGCAGTGAAGACCGGACTGCTACCAACGAGCAGTACTTC.

The chain links TRBV6-5 to TRBJ1-1, with D perhaps matching TRBD1 (5 bases). The CDR3 is 13 residues long. CDR1 is MNHEY, CDR2 SVGAGI, per germline. With 10 bases removed from V and 0 bases from J, the gap between germline ends came to 12 bases. This chain's CDR3 is CATKDRVNTEAFF. The CDR3 nucleotides are TGTGCCACTAAAGACAGAGTGAACACTGAAGCTTTCTTT.

V usage is TRBV20-1 and J usage is TRBJ2-7; 7 bases fit TRBD2. The germline gives CDR1 DFQATT, CDR2 SNEGSKA (reference sequence). V trimming: 3 bases; J trimming: 4 bases; junction bases outside the gene matches: 6. The CDR3 has 13 residues. The CDR3 is CSASLGGDYEQYF. DNA for the CDR3: TGCAGTGCTAGTCTTGGGGGGGATTACGAGCAGTACTTC.

The chain has TRBV5-6 and TRBJ2-5, with D perhaps TRBD1 (5 bases). Trimming shortened V by 1 base and J by 4 bases, and 8 bases separated the two germline ends. The CDR3 is 13 amino acids. Germline CDR1 is SGHDT and CDR2 is YYEEEE. The CDR3 reads CASSLRGIETQYF. The CDR3 DNA sequence: TGTGCCAGCAGCTTGAGGGGCATAGAGACCCAGTACTTC.

The V and J genes are TRBV11-3 and TRBJ2-7; 8 bases are a match to TRBD1. There are 14 residues in the CDR3. The germline V gene encodes CDR1 SGHNT and CDR2 YENEEA. Germline trimming cut 3 bases from V and 4 bases from J; bases unmatched to any gene: 5. CDR3: CASSLGTGQYEQYF. The CDR3 DNA follows: TGTGCCAGCAGCTTGGGGACAGGCCAATACGAGCAGTACTTC. The full variable domain, rest sourced from reference TRBV11-3 and TRBJ2-7, is EAGVVQSPRYKIIEKKQPVAFWCNPISGHNTLYWYLQNLGQGPELLIRYENEEAVDDSQLPKDRFSAERLKGVDSTLKIQPAELGDSAVYLCASSLGTGQYEQYFGPGTRLTVT.

The chain employs TRBV21-1 and TRBJ2-5; the table's D gene call, TRBD1, was not cross checked with the DNA. TRBV21-1 is recorded as a pseudogene. CDR3 size: 15 residues. CDR3: CASSKGGTAQETQYF. The CDR3 DNA reads TGTGCCAGCAGCAAAGGGGGGACAGCACAAGAGACCCAGTACTTC.

This clone was observed a handful of times. This chain joins TRBV4-1 and TRBJ1-4; no firm D call. With 1 base removed from V and 12 bases from J, the gap between germline ends came to 9 bases. The CDR3 is 12 residues long. Germline CDR1 MGHRA, CDR2 YSYEKL. This chain's CDR3 is CASSQGGRELFF. CDR3 in DNA: TGCGCCAGCAGCCAAGGTGGGCGAGAACTGTTTTTT.

This chain links TRBV5-6 with TRBJ1-1; a possible D gene is TRBD1 (5 bases). The CDR3 totals 13 residues. In germline, CDR1 is SGHDT, CDR2 YYEEEE. V lost 0 bases and J lost 9, with 12 bases in between. The CDR3 sequence is CASSLGAGRKAFF. CDR3 in DNA: TGTGCCAGCAGCTTGGGGGCAGGGCGAAAAGCTTTCTTT.

V usage is TRBV11-2 and J usage is TRBJ1-5; D possibly corresponds to TRBD1 (5 bases). The ends were cut back, 1 base at V and 0 bases at J, with 7 bases in the middle. The V gene's germline CDR1 is SGHAT and CDR2 FQNNGV. The CDR3 loop spans 15 amino acids. CDR3 in amino acids: CASSLAGGSNQPQHF. CDR3 DNA: TGTGCCAGCAGCTTAGCGGGGGGTAGCAATCAGCCCCAGCATTTT.

The rearrangement uses TRBV7-2 and TRBJ1-1; 11 nucleotides agree with TRBD1. The J segment lost 10 bases and the V segment lost 5 bases, leaving 6 bases of the junction unmatched. The CDR3 runs to 13 residues. Germline CDR1 reads SGHTA; CDR2 reads FQGNSA. The CDR3, as DNA: TGTGCCAGCAGCCTAGGACAGGGGGCTTCAGCTTTCTTT. Translating gives CASSLGQGASAFF. Variable domain in full (rest from reference TRBV7-2 and TRBJ1-1): GAGVSQSPSNKVTEKGKDVELRCDPISGHTALYWYRQSLGQGLEFLIYFQGNSAPDKSGLPSDRFSAERTGGSVSTLTIQRTQQEDSAVYLCASSLGQGASAFFGQGTRLTVV.

This clone has only one observation. This sequence joins TRBV14 and TRBJ2-7, with 7 bases identical to TRBD2. Germline lookup yields CDR1 SGHDN and CDR2 FVKESK. With 1 base clipped from V and 7 bases from J, the junction kept 1 base outside the gene matches. The length of the CDR3 is 12 residues. The CDR3 coding sequence is TGTGCCAGCAGCCAAGTCGGGGGGGAGCAGTACTTC. Translating it yields CASSQVGGEQYF.

The chain joins TRBV5-1 to TRBJ2-3; 8 positions agree with TRBD1. After removal of 2 bases from V and 0 bases from J, the junction contained 5 bases not matched to a gene. Germline V gives CDR1 SGHRS, CDR2 YFSETQ. The CDR3 is made up of 16 amino acids. The CDR3 DNA is TGCGCCAGCAGCTTCGGGGGACAGGCTAGCACAGATACGCAGTATTTT. Translation: CASSFGGQASTDTQYF.

The CDR3 DNA sequence: TGCGCCAGCAGCTTGCAGACTAGCTCAGAGACCCAGTACTTC. This gives the protein CASSLQTSSETQYF. This sequence joins TRBV5-1 and TRBJ2-5; 7 positions match TRBD2. V lost 1 base and J lost 4; bases outside the gene matches: 4. CDR3 size: 14 residues. In germline, CDR1 is SGHRS, CDR2 YFSETQ. The complete variable domain, with remaining parts taken from reference TRBV5-1 and TRBJ2-5, reads KAGVTQTPRYLIKTRGQQVTLSCSPISGHRSVSWYQQTPGQGLQFLFEYFSETQRNKGNFPGRFSGRQFSNSRSEMNVSTLELGDSALYLCASSLQTSSETQYFGPGTRLLVL.